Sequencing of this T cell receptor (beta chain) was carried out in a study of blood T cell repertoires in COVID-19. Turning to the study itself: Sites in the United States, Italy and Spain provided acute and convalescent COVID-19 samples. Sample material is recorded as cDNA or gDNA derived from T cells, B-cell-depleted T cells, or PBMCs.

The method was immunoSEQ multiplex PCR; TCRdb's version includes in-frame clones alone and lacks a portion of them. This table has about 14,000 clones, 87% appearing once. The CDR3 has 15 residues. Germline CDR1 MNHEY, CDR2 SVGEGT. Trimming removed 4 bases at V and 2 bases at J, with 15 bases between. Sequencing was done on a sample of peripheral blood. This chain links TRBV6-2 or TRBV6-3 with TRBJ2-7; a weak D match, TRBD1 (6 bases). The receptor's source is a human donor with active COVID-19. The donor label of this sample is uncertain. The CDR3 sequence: CASSSARGTPYEQYF. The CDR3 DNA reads TGTGCCAGCAGTTCGGCCAGGGGAACCCCCTACGAGCAGTACTTC.